This T cell receptor (beta chain) was captured by sequencing in a study of blood T cell repertoires in COVID-19. The overall study: Acute and convalescent COVID-19 specimens originated in the United States, Italy and Spain. PBMCs, B-cell-depleted T cells, or T cells were the source of the cDNA or gDNA that made up the material.

Authors' methods: Nucleated cell counts were estimated from reference gene primer amplification. The assay was immunoSEQ multiplex PCR, and TCRdb's table has in-frame clones only and misses some. The V and J calls and clone size are taken from that table; D and trimming were inferred from the DNA. In the table there are roughly 54,000 clones, about 90% of which are singletons. The CDR3 loop spans 15 amino acids. Germline CDR1 and CDR2: SGHDN and FVKESK. The ends lost 4 bases at V and 5 bases at J; junction bases unmatched: 4. The rearrangement joins TRBV14 to TRBJ2-2, with TRBD1 identical over 10 bases. The TCR sequence derives from a woman aged 60-75 years with active or convalescent COVID-19. The sequencing sample was made of peripheral blood. The CDR3 nucleotides are TGTGCCAGCAGCCGTGACAGGGGGCCAACCGGGGAGCTGTTTTTT. It encodes CASSRDRGPTGELFF. Supplemented by reference TRBV14 and TRBJ2-2, the full variable domain reads EAGVTQFPSHSVIEKGQTVTLRCDPISGHDNLYWYRRVMGKEIKFLLHFVKESKQDESGMPNNRFLAERTGGTYSTLKVQPAELEDSGVYFCASSRDRGPTGELFFGEGSRLTVL.